The next 11 T cell receptor beta chains were all read from a single sample in a study of cytomegalovirus exposure and HLA in healthy donors. The study ran its PCR with 60 Vbeta and 13 Jbeta primers. Libraries were prepared by immunoSEQ multiplex PCR; TCRdb keeps only in-frame clonotypes and omits some of them. This sample has about 110,000 clones, with more than 75% found just once. The material sequenced was PBMCs. These TCRs come from a man aged 35 to 55 in good health and CMV-seronegative.

This clone was observed once. The chain couples TRBV5-1 to TRBJ1-2; D unclear. The germline V gene encodes CDR1 SGHRS and CDR2 YFSETQ. CDR3 size: 15 residues. V lost 7 bases, J lost 0 bases, and 16 bases lay in between. The CDR3 region is CASYPTVSTNYGYTF. The CDR3 bases are TGCGCCAGCTATCCCACTGTTTCGACTAACTATGGCTACACCTTC.

This clone was seen only a few times. The chain has TRBV18 and TRBJ2-2; TRBD2 is a possible D gene (5 bases). V was cut by 8 bases and J by 5 bases, with 12 bases left in between. From germline, CDR1 is KGHSH and CDR2 LQKENI. The CDR3 extends over 13 amino acids. CDR3: CASPLTGTGELFF. CDR3 coding DNA: TGTGCCAGCCCTTTGACGGGGACCGGGGAGCTGTTTTTT.

V usage is TRBV7-6 and J usage is TRBJ1-1; no firm D call. CDR1 SGHVS and CDR2 FNYEAQ come from the germline V gene. The CDR3 is 17 residues long. The V end was cut by 5 bases, the J end by 0 bases, with 19 bases between. The DNA for the CDR3 is TGTGCCAGCAGCGATAGAGAATGGGCTCAAATGAACACTGAAGCTTTCTTT. Amino acid sequence: CASSDREWAQMNTEAFF.

The chain uses TRBV7-8 and TRBJ2-7, with D maybe TRBD1 (6 bases). The V gene's germline CDR1 is SGHVS and CDR2 FQNEAQ. Trimming left V 5 bases short and J 4 bases short, with 18 bases between. The CDR3 covers 15 residues. CDR3 bases: TGTGCCAGCAGCCCTACAACAGGGTCGGAATACGAGCAGTACTTC. It is translated as CASSPTTGSEYEQYF.

The V and J genes are TRBV5-4 and TRBJ1-2, with a weak D call TRBD1 (5 bases). Deletions cut 3 bases from V and 2 bases from J, with 14 bases between. Germline V gives CDR1 SGHNT, CDR2 YYREEE (reference sequence). CDR3 length equals 15 residues. The CDR3 region is CASSSTAGGNYGYTF. In DNA form, the CDR3 reads TGTGCCAGCAGCTCGACAGCGGGCGGCAACTATGGCTACACCTTC.

The genes are TRBV27 and TRBJ2-7; D may be TRBD2 (7 bases). Germline V gives CDR1 MNHEY, CDR2 SMNVEV (reference sequence). The CDR3 consists of 13 residues. Trimming pared 2 bases from V and 5 bases from J, leaving 10 bases between. CDR3 loop: CASSLRGGDEQYF. In DNA form, the CDR3 reads TGTGCCAGCAGTTTAAGGGGGGGCGACGAGCAGTACTTC.

V gene TRBV6-5 combines with J gene TRBJ2-7, with TRBD2 identical over 11 bases. J gave up 4 bases and V 5 bases, and 4 bases lay outside the gene matches. CDR1 and CDR2 (germline): MNHEY, SVGAGI. This CDR3 has 14 amino acids. The CDR3 DNA reads TGTGCCAGCAGTGATAGCGGGGGGGCGTACGAGCAGTACTTC. This codes for CASSDSGGAYEQYF.

The chain recombines TRBV6-5 with TRBJ1-6; D is uncertain. Per germline, CDR1 MNHEY and CDR2 SVGAGI. V dropped 8 bases and J dropped 3 bases, with 8 bases sitting between them. This CDR3 comprises 13 residues. CDR3 residues: CASLRSYNSPLHF. The CDR3 DNA follows: TGTGCCAGCCTGCGGAGCTATAATTCACCCCTCCACTTT.

V gene TRBV5-6 combines with J gene TRBJ2-7, with D maybe TRBD2 (7 bases). V dropped 0 bases and J dropped 4 bases, with 11 bases sitting between them. This CDR3 has 14 residues. CDR1 is SGHDT and CDR2 is YYEEEE in the germline V gene. CDR3 nucleotides: TGTGCCAGCAGCTTGGACGGGGGGCCATACGAGCAGTACTTC. It specifies CASSLDGGPYEQYF.

V usage is TRBV7-2 and J usage is TRBJ2-2, with no clear D. Trimming stripped 2 bases from V and 4 bases from J, with 8 bases between. CDR1 is SGHTA and CDR2 is FQGNSA in the germline V gene. CDR3 length: 14 residues. CDR3 nucleotides: TGTGCCAGCAGCTTAAAGCACGGCACCGGGGAGCTGTTTTTT. It specifies CASSLKHGTGELFF.

The CDR3 DNA sequence: TGTGCCAGCAGTTACTTACAGGGGAATACGCAGTATTTT. Residues: CASSYLQGNTQYF. The V gene is TRBV6-5, the J gene TRBJ2-3; TRBD1 matches 7 bases. J gave up 7 bases and V 1 base, and 2 bases lay outside the gene matches. The CDR3 loop spans 13 amino acids. Germline V gives CDR1 MNHEY, CDR2 SVGAGI.